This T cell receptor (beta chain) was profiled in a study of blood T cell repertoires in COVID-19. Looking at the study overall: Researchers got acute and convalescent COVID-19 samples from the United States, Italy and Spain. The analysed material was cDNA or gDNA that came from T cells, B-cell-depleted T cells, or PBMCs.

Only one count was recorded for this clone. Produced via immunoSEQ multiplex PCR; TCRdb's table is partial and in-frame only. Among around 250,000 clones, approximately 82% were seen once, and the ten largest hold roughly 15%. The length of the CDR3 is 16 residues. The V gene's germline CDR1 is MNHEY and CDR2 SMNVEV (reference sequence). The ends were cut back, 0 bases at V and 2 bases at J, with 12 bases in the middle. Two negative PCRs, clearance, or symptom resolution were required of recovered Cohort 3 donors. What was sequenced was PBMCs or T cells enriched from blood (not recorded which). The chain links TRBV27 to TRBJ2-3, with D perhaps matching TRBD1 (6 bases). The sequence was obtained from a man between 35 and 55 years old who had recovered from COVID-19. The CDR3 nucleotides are TGTGCCAGCAGTTTATCGAAGGGACACTACACAGATACGCAGTATTTT. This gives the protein CASSLSKGHYTDTQYF.